This paragraph reports one T cell receptor beta chain. The antigen remains undetermined. These data come from a study of shared clonotypes between healthy human individuals. Study-wide findings and caveats: Estimated clonotype richness was generally higher in naive than memory subsets.

The split of CD4+ cells yielded CD45RA+ naive and CD45RA-negative memory subsets. Assay: immunoSEQ multiplex PCR; the TCRdb copy retains only in-frame clones and omits some. Of 2 million to 2.5 million clones listed, 85% to 95% were seen once; the top ten hold 0.39%. V was shortened by 1 base and J by 2 bases, with 11 bases between the two germline ends. The CDR3 runs 15 residues. The germline V gene has CDR1 SGHNT and CDR2 YYREEE (reference sequence). The clonotype originates from a man between 18 and 35 years old in good health. Some clones in this sample may be carry-over from other donors' samples. The chain couples TRBV5-4 to TRBJ2-3; a weak D match, TRBD2 (6 bases). The specimen was naive CD4+ T cells from PBMCs. The sample's subset: CD45RA+ positively selected. CDR3 amino acids: CASSLLAGTTDTQYF. CDR3 in DNA: TGTGCCAGCAGCTTGTTGGCGGGAACCACAGATACGCAGTATTTT. Full variable domain (remainder filled in from reference TRBV5-4 and TRBJ2-3): ETGVTQSPTHLIKTRGQQVTLRCSSQSGHNTVSWYQQALGQGPQFIFQYYREEENGRGNFPPRFSGLQFPNYSSELNVNALELDDSALYLCASSLLAGTTDTQYFGPGTRLTVL.